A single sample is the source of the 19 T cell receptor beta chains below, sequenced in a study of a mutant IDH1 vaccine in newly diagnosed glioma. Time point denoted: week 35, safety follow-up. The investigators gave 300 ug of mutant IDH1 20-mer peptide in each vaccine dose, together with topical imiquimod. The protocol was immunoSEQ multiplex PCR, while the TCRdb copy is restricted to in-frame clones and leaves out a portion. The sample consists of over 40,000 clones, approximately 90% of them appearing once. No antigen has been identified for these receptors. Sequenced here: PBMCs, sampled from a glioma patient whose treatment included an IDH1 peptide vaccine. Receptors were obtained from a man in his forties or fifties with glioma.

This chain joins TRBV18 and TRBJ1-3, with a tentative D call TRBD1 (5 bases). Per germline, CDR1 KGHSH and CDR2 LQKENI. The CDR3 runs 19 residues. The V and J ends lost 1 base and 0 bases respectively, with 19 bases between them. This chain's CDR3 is CASSPLPGGAPGSGNTIYF. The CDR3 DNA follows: TGTGCCAGCTCACCACTTCCTGGGGGTGCGCCGGGCTCTGGAAACACCATATATTTT. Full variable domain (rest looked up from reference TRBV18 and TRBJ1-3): NAGVMQNPRHLVRRRGQEARLRCSPMKGHSHVYWYRQLPEEGLKFMVYLQKENIIDESGMPKERFSAEFPKEGPSILRIQQVVRGDSAAYFCASSPLPGGAPGSGNTIYFGEGSWLTVV.

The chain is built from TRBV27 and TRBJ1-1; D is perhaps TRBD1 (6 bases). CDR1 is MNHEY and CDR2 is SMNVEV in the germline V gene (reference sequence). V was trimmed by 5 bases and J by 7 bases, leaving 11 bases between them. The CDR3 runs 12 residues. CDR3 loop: CASSLEGGEAFF. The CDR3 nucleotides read TGTGCCAGCAGTCTCGAGGGGGGTGAAGCTTTCTTT.

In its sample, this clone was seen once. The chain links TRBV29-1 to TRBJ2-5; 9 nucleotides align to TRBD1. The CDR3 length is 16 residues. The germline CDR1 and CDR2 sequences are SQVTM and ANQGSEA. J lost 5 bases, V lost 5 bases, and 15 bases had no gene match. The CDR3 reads CSVSSSDRGDGETQYF. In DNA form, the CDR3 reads TGCAGCGTTTCCTCGTCGGACAGGGGAGATGGGGAGACCCAGTACTTC.

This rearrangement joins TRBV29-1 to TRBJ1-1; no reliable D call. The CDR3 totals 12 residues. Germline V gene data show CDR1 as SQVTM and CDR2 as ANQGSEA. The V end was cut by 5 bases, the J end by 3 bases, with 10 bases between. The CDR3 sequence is CSVLNSYTEAFF. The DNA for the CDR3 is TGCAGCGTTCTTAATAGTTACACTGAAGCTTTCTTT.

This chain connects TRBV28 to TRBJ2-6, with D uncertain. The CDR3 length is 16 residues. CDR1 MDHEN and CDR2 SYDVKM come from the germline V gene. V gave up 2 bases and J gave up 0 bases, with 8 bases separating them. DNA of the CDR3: TGTGCCAGCAGTTTAACTTCTATCTCTGGGGCCAACGTCCTGACTTTC. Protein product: CASSLTSISGANVLTF.

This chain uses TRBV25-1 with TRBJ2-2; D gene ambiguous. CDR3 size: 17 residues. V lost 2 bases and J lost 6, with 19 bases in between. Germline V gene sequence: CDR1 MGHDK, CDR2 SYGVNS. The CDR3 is CASSELSIKRWAGELFF. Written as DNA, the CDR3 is TGTGCCAGCAGTGAACTCTCGATCAAGAGGTGGGCCGGGGAGCTGTTTTTT.

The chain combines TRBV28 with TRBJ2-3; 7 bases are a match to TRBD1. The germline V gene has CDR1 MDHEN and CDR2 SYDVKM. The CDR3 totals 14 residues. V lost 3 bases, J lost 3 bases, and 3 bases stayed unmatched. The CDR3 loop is CASSLGQPTDTQYF. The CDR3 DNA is TGTGCCAGCAGTTTGGGACAGCCTACAGATACGCAGTATTTT.

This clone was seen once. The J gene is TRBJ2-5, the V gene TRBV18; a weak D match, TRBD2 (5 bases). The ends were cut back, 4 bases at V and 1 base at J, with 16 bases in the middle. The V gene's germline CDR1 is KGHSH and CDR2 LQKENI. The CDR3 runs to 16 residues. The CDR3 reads CASSRAQKAGQETQYF. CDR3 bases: TGTGCCAGCTCACGCGCTCAGAAGGCGGGCCAAGAGACCCAGTACTTC.

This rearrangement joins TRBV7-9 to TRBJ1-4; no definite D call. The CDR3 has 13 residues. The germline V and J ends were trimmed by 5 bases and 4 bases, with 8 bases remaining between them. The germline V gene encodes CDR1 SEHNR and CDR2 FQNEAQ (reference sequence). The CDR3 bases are TGTGCCAGCAGCGACGGAGGTAATGAAAAACTGTTTTTT. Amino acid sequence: CASSDGGNEKLFF.

The CDR3 coding sequence is TGTGCCAGCTCACCCATGCGGGAGGGCCCCGATACGCAGTATTTT. Encoded protein: CASSPMREGPDTQYF. The rearrangement uses TRBV18 and TRBJ2-3, with 9 bases fitting TRBD2. V lost 3 bases to trimming and J lost 6 bases; unmatched junction nucleotides: 7. This CDR3 is built from 15 residues. Germline CDR1 is KGHSH and CDR2 is LQKENI.

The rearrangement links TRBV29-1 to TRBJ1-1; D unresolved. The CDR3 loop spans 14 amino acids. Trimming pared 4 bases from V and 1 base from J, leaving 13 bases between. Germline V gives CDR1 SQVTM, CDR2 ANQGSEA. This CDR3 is CSVVSPAGNTEAFF. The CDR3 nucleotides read TGCAGCGTTGTGTCCCCCGCGGGGAACACTGAAGCTTTCTTT.

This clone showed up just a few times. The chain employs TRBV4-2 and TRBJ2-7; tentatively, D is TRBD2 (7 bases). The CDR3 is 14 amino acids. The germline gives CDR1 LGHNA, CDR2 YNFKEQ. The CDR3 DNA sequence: TGTGCAGCGGGTCTCGGCGGGGGCTCGGACGAGCAGTACTTC. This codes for CAAGLGGGSDEQYF.

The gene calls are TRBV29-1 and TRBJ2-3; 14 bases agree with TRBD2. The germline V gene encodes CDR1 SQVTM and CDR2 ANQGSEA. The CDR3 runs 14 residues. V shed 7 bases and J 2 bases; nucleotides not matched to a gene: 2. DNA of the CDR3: TGCAGCGCGGGACTAGCGGGGGCCACAGATACGCAGTATTTT. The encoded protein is CSAGLAGATDTQYF.

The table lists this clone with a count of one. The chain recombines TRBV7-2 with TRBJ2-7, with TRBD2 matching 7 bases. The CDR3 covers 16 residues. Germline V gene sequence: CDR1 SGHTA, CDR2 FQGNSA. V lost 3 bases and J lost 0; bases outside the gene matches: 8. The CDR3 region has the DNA TGTGCCAGCAGCTTGGTGGCGGGGGTGAGCTCCTACGAGCAGTACTTC. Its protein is CASSLVAGVSSYEQYF.

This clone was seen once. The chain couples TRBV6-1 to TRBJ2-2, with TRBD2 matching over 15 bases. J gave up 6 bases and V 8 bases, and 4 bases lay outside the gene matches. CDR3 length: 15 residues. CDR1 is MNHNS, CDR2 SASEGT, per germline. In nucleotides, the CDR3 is TGTGCCAGCCGGACTAGCGGGGGGGGCTCCGGGGAGCTGTTTTTT. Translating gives CASRTSGGGSGELFF.

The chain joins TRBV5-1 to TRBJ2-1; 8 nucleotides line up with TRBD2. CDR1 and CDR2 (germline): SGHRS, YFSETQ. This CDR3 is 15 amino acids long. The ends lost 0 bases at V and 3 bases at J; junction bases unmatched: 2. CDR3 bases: TGCGCCAGCAGCTTGGCTCTAGCGGGCTACAATGAGCAGTTCTTC. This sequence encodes CASSLALAGYNEQFF.

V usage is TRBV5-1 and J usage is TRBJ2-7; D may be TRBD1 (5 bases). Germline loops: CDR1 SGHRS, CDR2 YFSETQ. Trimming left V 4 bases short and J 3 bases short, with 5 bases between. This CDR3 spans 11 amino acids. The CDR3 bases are TGCGCCAGCAGCGACAGCTACGAGCAGTACTTC. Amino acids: CASSDSYEQYF.

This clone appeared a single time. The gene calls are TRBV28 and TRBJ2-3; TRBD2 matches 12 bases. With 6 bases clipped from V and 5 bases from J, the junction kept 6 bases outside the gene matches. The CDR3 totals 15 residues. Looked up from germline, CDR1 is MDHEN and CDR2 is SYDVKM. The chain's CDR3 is CASSRTSGKVDTQYF. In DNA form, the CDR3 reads TGTGCCAGCAGCCGGACTAGCGGGAAGGTAGATACGCAGTATTTT.

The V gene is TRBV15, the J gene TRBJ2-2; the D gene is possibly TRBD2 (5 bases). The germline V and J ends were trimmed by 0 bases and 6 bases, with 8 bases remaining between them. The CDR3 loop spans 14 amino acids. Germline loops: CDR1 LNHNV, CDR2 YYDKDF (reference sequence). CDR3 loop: CATSRDVRAGELFF. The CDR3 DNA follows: TGTGCCACCAGCAGAGATGTGAGGGCCGGGGAGCTGTTTTTT.